The 23 T cell receptor beta chains listed next were all sequenced from one sample in a study of OX40 agonist ivuxolimab in advanced cancers. Only in-frame clones appear in the TCRdb table, and some are missing; sequencing was by immunoSEQ multiplex PCR. The table lists around 51,000 clones, about 83% of them singletons, with under 13% in the top ten. Sample: CD4+ or CD8+ T cells sorted from blood, taken in a trial of the OX40 agonist ivuxolimab. The receptors here all came from an adult with an advanced solid tumor such as melanoma, head and neck, liver or kidney cancer.

The chain links TRBV5-4 to TRBJ1-2, with D unclear. CDR1 and CDR2 (germline): SGHNT, YYREEE (reference sequence). The CDR3 has 13 residues. Trimming stripped 0 bases from V and 3 bases from J, with 6 bases between. In nucleotides, the CDR3 is TGTGCCAGCAGCTTGGAGGCAGACTATGGCTACACCTTC. As protein: CASSLEADYGYTF.

The chain has TRBV27 and TRBJ1-5; TRBD1 matches at 9 bases. This CDR3 has 16 residues. Germline values: CDR1 MNHEY, CDR2 SMNVEV (reference sequence). Trimming at V came to 6 bases and at J to 4 bases, leaving 10 bases not matched to a gene. The CDR3 coding sequence is TGTGCCAGCAGCTCCACCGGGACAGGGAGAAATCAGCCCCAGCATTTT. Protein: CASSSTGTGRNQPQHF.

The gene calls are TRBV19 and TRBJ1-5; no reliable D call. CDR3 size: 13 residues. The V end lost 8 bases, the J end lost 7 bases, and 15 bases lay between the germline ends. CDR1 is LNHDA and CDR2 is SQIVND in the germline V gene (reference sequence). CDR3 region: CASAFFPGQPQHF. The CDR3 coding sequence is TGTGCCAGTGCCTTTTTCCCTGGGCAGCCCCAGCATTTT.

This sequence joins TRBV11-2 and TRBJ2-2, with 12 bases fitting TRBD1. CDR1 and CDR2 (germline): SGHAT, FQNNGV. The CDR3 runs 17 residues. The V and J ends lost 5 bases and 8 bases, in that order; junction bases with no gene match: 12. The CDR3 loop reads CASSDPGGQGAPGELFF. Here the CDR3 DNA reads TGTGCCAGCAGCGACCCTGGGGGACAGGGGGCGCCGGGGGAGCTGTTTTTT.

This chain uses TRBV4-1 with TRBJ2-7; D gene ambiguous. The CDR3 loop spans 14 amino acids. The V end lost 0 bases, the J end lost 6 bases, and 12 bases lay between the germline ends. CDR1 and CDR2 (germline): MGHRA, YSYEKL. CDR3 nucleotides: TGCGCCAGCAGCCAAGATCCGACTGCGGCCGAGCAGTACTTC. This gives the protein CASSQDPTAAEQYF.

The chain carries TRBV18 and TRBJ1-4, with unresolved D. Germline CDR1 reads KGHSH; CDR2 reads LQKENI. The CDR3 consists of 14 residues. With 3 bases removed from V and 6 bases from J, the gap between germline ends came to 11 bases. Here the CDR3 reads CASSPVEGYEKLFF. In DNA, the CDR3 is TGTGCCAGCTCACCCGTTGAAGGTTATGAAAAACTGTTTTTT.

The chain recombines TRBV13 with TRBJ2-3; 8 positions agree with TRBD2. This CDR3 is built from 15 residues. With 8 bases clipped from V and 2 bases from J, the junction kept 9 bases outside the gene matches. Per the germline V gene, CDR1 is PRHDT and CDR2 is FYEKMQ (reference sequence). The CDR3 spells CASDERGSFTDTQYF. CDR3 nucleotide sequence: TGTGCCAGCGATGAGCGGGGGTCCTTCACAGATACGCAGTATTTT. Filled out from reference TRBV13 and TRBJ2-3, the complete variable domain reads AAGVIQSPRHLIKEKRETATLKCYPIPRHDTVYWYQQGPGQDPQFLISFYEKMQSDKGSIPDRFSAQQFSDYHSELNMSSLELGDSALYFCASDERGSFTDTQYFGPGTRLTVL.

This chain links TRBV29-1 with TRBJ1-2; D not resolved. This CDR3 region has 12 residues. V lost 3 bases and J 4 bases, leaving 9 bases between the germline ends. Germline-derived CDR1 and CDR2 are SQVTM and ANQGSEA. CDR3 region: CSVDRRPYGYTF. DNA for the CDR3: TGCAGCGTTGACAGGCGCCCCTATGGCTACACCTTC.

This clone has a single count. The chain employs TRBV10-3 and TRBJ2-4; a weak D match, TRBD2 (5 bases). Germline loops: CDR1 ENHRY, CDR2 SYGVKD. CDR3 size: 20 residues. V was shortened by 0 bases and J by 0 bases, with 21 bases between the two germline ends. The CDR3 DNA reads TGTGCCATCAGTGAGTCCGACTATCCCGAAGGAGATCTAGCCAAAAACATTCAGTACTTC. This gives the protein CAISESDYPEGDLAKNIQYF.

This sequence joins TRBV19 and TRBJ1-5; TRBD1 might be the D (6 bases). This CDR3 is built from 15 residues. Per the germline V gene, CDR1 is LNHDA and CDR2 is SQIVND (reference sequence). Trimming shortened V by 4 bases and J by 0 bases, and 10 bases separated the two germline ends. The CDR3 loop reads CASSRQDISNQPQHF. CDR3 sequence (DNA): TGTGCCAGTAGTAGACAGGACATTAGCAATCAGCCCCAGCATTTT.

The rearrangement links TRBV9 to TRBJ1-6; 8 nucleotides line up with TRBD1. This CDR3 is 16 amino acids long. The V gene end was trimmed by 4 bases and the J gene end by 8 bases; junction bases not matched to a gene: 11. Germline assignment: CDR1 SGDLS and CDR2 YYNGEE. CDR3 loop: CASSPRTGNEYSPLHF. The CDR3 coding sequence is TGTGCCAGCAGCCCTCGGACAGGGAATGAGTATTCACCCCTCCACTTT.

V is TRBV9 and J is TRBJ2-1; the match to TRBD2 covers 10 bases. CDR3 length: 19 residues. Germline V lookup: CDR1 SGDLS, CDR2 YYNGEE. The J segment lost 1 base and the V segment lost 3 bases, leaving 13 bases of the junction unmatched. The CDR3 nucleotides read TGTGCCAGCAGCGACTCTTTAGCGGGGGGCGTAGAGTCCTACAATGAGCAGTTCTTC. Translation: CASSDSLAGGVESYNEQFF.

This clone was seen a few times. The chain uses TRBV18 and TRBJ2-1; a possible D gene is TRBD2 (6 bases). Germline V gives CDR1 KGHSH, CDR2 LQKENI. The CDR3 spans 14 residues. With 3 bases removed from V and 0 bases from J, the gap between germline ends came to 6 bases. The CDR3 DNA is TGTGCCAGCTCACCCGGGGGCTCCTACAATGAGCAGTTCTTC. Its protein is CASSPGGSYNEQFF.

The chain is built from TRBV11-2 and TRBJ2-7; tentative D call: TRBD1 (5 bases). The CDR3 covers 11 residues. The V gene's germline CDR1 is SGHAT and CDR2 FQNNGV. V lost 1 base and J lost 7, with 5 bases in between. CDR3 amino acids: CASSLAGEQYF. The CDR3 DNA reads TGTGCCAGCAGCTTAGCAGGGGAGCAGTACTTC.

The V and J genes are TRBV27 and TRBJ1-1, with 7 bases fitting TRBD1. The CDR3 has 11 residues. Germline V lookup: CDR1 MNHEY, CDR2 SMNVEV (reference sequence). After removal of 8 bases from V and 4 bases from J, the junction contained 1 base not matched to a gene. The DNA for the CDR3 is TGTGCCAGCGGGACAGCCACTGAAGCTTTCTTT. Its protein product is CASGTATEAFF.

The chain combines TRBV4-1 with TRBJ1-1, with 7 bases that match TRBD1. There are 15 residues in the CDR3. Trimming removed 4 bases from V and 5 bases from J; junction bases left unmatched: 10. In germline, CDR1 is MGHRA, CDR2 YSYEKL. CDR3 bases: TGCGCCAGCAGCCTGACAGGGTTGGGAGAAACTGAAGCTTTCTTT. This codes for CASSLTGLGETEAFF.

The CDR3 nucleotides read TGTGCCAGCAGCCCCCCACCCGGGACAGGGCATGGCTACACCTTC. This sequence encodes CASSPPPGTGHGYTF. The chain links TRBV7-2 to TRBJ1-2; 9 nucleotides agree with TRBD1. CDR3 length: 15 residues. V gave up 5 bases and J gave up 6 bases; unmatched junction bases: 10. Per germline, CDR1 SGHTA and CDR2 FQGNSA.

The genes are TRBV5-4 and TRBJ2-7, with D uncertain. V lost 1 base and J lost 0, with 8 bases in between. The CDR3 spans 14 residues. Germline V gives CDR1 SGHNT, CDR2 YYREEE (reference sequence). The CDR3 nucleotides are TGTGCCAGCAGCTTGTTCCTAAGCTCCTACGAGCAGTACTTC. It codes for CASSLFLSSYEQYF.

The rearrangement links TRBV6-6 to TRBJ2-7, with D possibly being TRBD2 (5 bases). Looked up from germline, CDR1 is MNHNY and CDR2 is SVGAGI (reference sequence). CDR3 length equals 12 residues. Trimming shortened V by 7 bases and J by 1 base, and 8 bases separated the two germline ends. CDR3 bases: TGTGCCAGCACCGGGGAATCCTACGAGCAGTACTTC. Encoded protein: CASTGESYEQYF.

This clone was seen once. DNA for the CDR3: TGTGCCAGCAGCCCCCGACAGGGGAGCTCCTACGAGCAGTACTTC. It codes for CASSPRQGSSYEQYF. The rearrangement uses TRBV5-8 and TRBJ2-7; 8 bases are a match to TRBD1. After removal of 4 bases from V and 0 bases from J, the junction contained 6 bases not matched to a gene. CDR3 length: 15 residues. The germline V gene has CDR1 SGHTS and CDR2 YDEGEE.

V gene TRBV9 combines with J gene TRBJ2-3, with 8 bases identical to TRBD1. V gave up 1 base and J gave up 2 bases; unmatched junction bases: 3. The CDR3 runs to 15 residues. The germline CDR1 and CDR2 sequences are SGDLS and YYNGEE. The CDR3 spells CASSVQGAHTDTQYF. Here the CDR3 DNA reads TGTGCCAGCAGCGTACAGGGGGCTCACACAGATACGCAGTATTTT. Full variable domain (rest looked up from reference TRBV9 and TRBJ2-3): DSGVTQTPKHLITATGQRVTLRCSPRSGDLSVYWYQQSLDQGLQFLIQYYNGEERAKGNILERFSAQQFPDLHSELNLSSLELGDSALYFCASSVQGAHTDTQYFGPGTRLTVL.

By its share, this clone is medium-sized. The V gene is TRBV27, the J gene TRBJ2-7, with D perhaps TRBD2 (5 bases). Trimming took 3 bases from V and 3 from J, leaving 6 bases between them. The length of the CDR3 is 12 residues. CDR1 is MNHEY, CDR2 SMNVEV, per germline (reference sequence). The CDR3 DNA sequence: TGTGCCAGCAGTTTCGGAGGCTACGAGCAGTACTTC. Its protein product is CASSFGGYEQYF.

The chain links TRBV7-2 to TRBJ2-2; D unclear. The CDR3 has 15 residues. Germline V gene data show CDR1 as SGHTA and CDR2 as FQGNSA. Trimming took 4 bases from V and 6 from J, leaving 15 bases between them. The CDR3 bases are TGTGCCAGCAGCTCTCTGACCCTTCCCCCCGGGGAGCTGTTTTTT. Amino acid sequence: CASSSLTLPPGELFF.